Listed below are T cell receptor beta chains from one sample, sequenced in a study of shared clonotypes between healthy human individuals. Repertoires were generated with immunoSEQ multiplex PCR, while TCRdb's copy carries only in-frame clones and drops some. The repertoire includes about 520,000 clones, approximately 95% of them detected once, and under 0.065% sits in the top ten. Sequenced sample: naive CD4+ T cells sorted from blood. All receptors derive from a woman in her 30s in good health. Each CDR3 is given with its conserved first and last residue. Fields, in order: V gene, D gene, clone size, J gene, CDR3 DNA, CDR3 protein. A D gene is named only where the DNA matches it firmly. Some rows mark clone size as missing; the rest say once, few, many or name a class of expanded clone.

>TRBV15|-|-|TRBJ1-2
TGTGCCACCAGCCAGGGTAACTATGGCTACACCTTC
CATSQGNYGYTF
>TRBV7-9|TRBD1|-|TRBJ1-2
TGTGCCAGCAGCCCCGGGACAGCCTCGTATGGCTACACCTTC
CASSPGTASYGYTF
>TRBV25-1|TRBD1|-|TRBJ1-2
TGTGCCAGCAGAGACGAGGGACAGGGCGCTCGTGGCTACACCTTC
CASRDEGQGARGYTF
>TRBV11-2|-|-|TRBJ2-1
TGTGCCGCTAAGGGGGGGAGCTCCTACAATGAGCAGTTCTTC
CAAKGGSSYNEQFF
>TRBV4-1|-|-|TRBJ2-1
TGCGCCAGCAGCCCTGTGGTTACCAATGAGCAGTTCTTC
CASSPVVTNEQFF
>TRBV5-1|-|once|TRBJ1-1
TGCGCCAGCAGCAGACAACAGGGAACTGAAGCTTTCTTT
CASSRQQGTEAFF
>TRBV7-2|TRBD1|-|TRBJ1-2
TGTGCCAGCAACCCGGGACAGGGGGCCGGCTACACCTTC
CASNPGQGAGYTF
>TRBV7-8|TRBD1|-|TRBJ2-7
TGTGCCAGCAGCCGACAGGGGGCTTTCTCCTACGAGCAGTACTTC
CASSRQGAFSYEQYF
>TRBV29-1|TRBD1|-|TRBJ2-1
TGCAGCGGGGGGGGACAGGGGGCCTACAATGAGCAGTTCTTC
CSGGGQGAYNEQFF
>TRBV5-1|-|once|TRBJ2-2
TGCGCCAGCAGCTTGTGGGGACGGACTACGAACACCGGGGAGCTGTTTTTT
CASSLWGRTTNTGELFF
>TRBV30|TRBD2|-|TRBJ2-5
TGTGCCTGGAGCGCGGGAGGTTGGGAGACCCAGTACTTC
CAWSAGGWETQYF
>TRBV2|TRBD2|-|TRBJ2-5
TGTGCCAGCAGTGAGGGGGCTAGCGGGACCGGGGGGACCCAGTACTTC
CASSEGASGTGGTQYF
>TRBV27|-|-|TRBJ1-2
TGTGCCAGCACCTCCCTACGGGGGGTGGGGCTCTATGGCTACACCTTC
CASTSLRGVGLYGYTF
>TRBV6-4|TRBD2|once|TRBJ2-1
TGTGCCAGCTCGACTAGCGGGAGTAATGAGCAGTTCTTC
CASSTSGSNEQFF
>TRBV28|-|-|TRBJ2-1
TGTGCCAGCAGCACCAGGGCCCGTCCACCAAGTGTTGAGCAGTTCTTC
CASSTRARPPSVEQFF
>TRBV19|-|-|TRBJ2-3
TGTGCCAGTAGTATGAGCAGCACAGATACGCAGTATTTT
CASSMSSTDTQYF
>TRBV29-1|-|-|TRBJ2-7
TGCAGCGGGCTAGGTGCAGGCGACGAGCAGTACTTC
CSGLGAGDEQYF
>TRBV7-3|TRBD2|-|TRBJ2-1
TGTGCCAGCAGGGCGACTAGCGGGAGCTCCTACAATGAGCAGTTCTTC
CASRATSGSSYNEQFF
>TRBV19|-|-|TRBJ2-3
TGTGCCAGTAGTATAGATCGTGGTCCTCCTAGCACAGATACGCAGTATTTT
CASSIDRGPPSTDTQYF
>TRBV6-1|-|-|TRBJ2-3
TGTGCCAGCAGGGCAGGGTTTACAGATACGCAGTATTTT
CASRAGFTDTQYF
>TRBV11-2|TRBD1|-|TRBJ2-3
TGTGCCAGCAGCCCTAGGACAGGGGGGATCGCAGATACGCAGTATTTT
CASSPRTGGIADTQYF
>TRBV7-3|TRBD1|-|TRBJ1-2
TGTGCCAGCAGTACAGGGGATCAATTGAGTGGCTACACCTTC
CASSTGDQLSGYTF
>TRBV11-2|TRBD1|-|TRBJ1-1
TGTGCCAGCAGCTTCCCCCTCGACAGGGGTGACACTGAAGCTTTCTTT
CASSFPLDRGDTEAFF
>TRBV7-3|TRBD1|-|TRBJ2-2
TGTGCCAGCAGCCCCTGGGACAGCAACACCGGGGAGCTGTTTTTT
CASSPWDSNTGELFF
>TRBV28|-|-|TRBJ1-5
TGTGCCAGCAGTTTTTCCAGGGGTGACTCCAATCAGCCCCAGCATTTT
CASSFSRGDSNQPQHF
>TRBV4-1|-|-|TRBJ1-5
TGCGCCAGCACTAAGACAGGCGCCAATCAGCCCCAGCATTTT
CASTKTGANQPQHF
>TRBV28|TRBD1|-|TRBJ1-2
TGTGCCAGCAGACTTTCGGGGACAGCCCCGGAAACCTTC
CASRLSGTAPETF
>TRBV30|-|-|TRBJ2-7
TGTGCCTGGAGTACTGGTAATCACTTCTACGAGCAGTACTTC
CAWSTGNHFYEQYF
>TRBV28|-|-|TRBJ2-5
TGTGCCAGCATGGGAGGATCGGTTGGGCAGTACTTC
CASMGGSVGQYF
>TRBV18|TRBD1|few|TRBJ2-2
TGTGCCAGCTACCCTTGGGACAGCACTAACACCGGGGAGCTGTTTTTT
CASYPWDSTNTGELFF
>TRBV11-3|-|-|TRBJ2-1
TGTGCCAGCAGCTCCGACTTGCCGAGGGGTGGGGAGCAGTTCTTC
CASSSDLPRGGEQFF
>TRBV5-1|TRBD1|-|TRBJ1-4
TGCGCCAGCAGCTTGGGGACAGGGGCCCCTGAAAAACTGTTTTTT
CASSLGTGAPEKLFF
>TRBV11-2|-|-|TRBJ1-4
TGTGCCAGCAGCTTAGCCCACCGTGAAAAACTGTTTTTT
CASSLAHREKLFF
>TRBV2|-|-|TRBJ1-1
TGTGCCAGCAGTGAACGGAACAGGGCGGGGAACACTGAAGCTTTCTTT
CASSERNRAGNTEAFF
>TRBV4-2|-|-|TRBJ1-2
TGTGCCAGCAGCCAGGGGAGGACAGACTTCTATGGCTACACCTTC
CASSQGRTDFYGYTF
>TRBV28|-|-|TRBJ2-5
TGTGCCAGCAGGAGTTACAGGGCTCTCCAAGAGACCCAGTACTTC
CASRSYRALQETQYF
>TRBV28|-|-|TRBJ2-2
TGTGCCAGCAGTTCCGGGGGACAGCTGAACACCGGGGAGCTGTTTTTT
CASSSGGQLNTGELFF
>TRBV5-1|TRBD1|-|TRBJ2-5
TGCGCCAGCAGCGGGGGACAGGGGTTTACCCAGTACTTC
CASSGGQGFTQYF
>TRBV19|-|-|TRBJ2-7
TGTGCCAGTAGTAGGGACCCGACAGGCTCCTACGAGCAGTACTTC
CASSRDPTGSYEQYF
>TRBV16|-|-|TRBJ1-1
TGTGCCAGCAATTGGGGGATGGCCGACACTGAAGCTTTCTTT
CASNWGMADTEAFF
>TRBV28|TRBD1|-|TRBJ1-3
TGTGCCAGCAGAGAAACAGGGGCAGGGGGAAACACCATATATTTT
CASRETGAGGNTIYF
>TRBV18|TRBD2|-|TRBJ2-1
TGTGCCAGCTCACCCCTAGCGGGAGGGGTCAATGAGCAGTTCTTC
CASSPLAGGVNEQFF
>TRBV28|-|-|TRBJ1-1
TGTGCCAGCAGTTTCGTTCGTGCCATACGAGCTTTCTTT
CASSFVRAIRAFF
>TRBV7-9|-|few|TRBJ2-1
TGTGCCAGCAGCTTAGGGCCAGAGCAGTTCTTC
CASSLGPEQFF
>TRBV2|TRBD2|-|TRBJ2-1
TGTGCCAGCAGTGAGTCGACTAGCGGGAGGACTGAGCAGTTCTTC
CASSESTSGRTEQFF
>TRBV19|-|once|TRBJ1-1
TGTGCCAGTAAAGGAGGGGTATTGACTGAAGCTTTCTTT
CASKGGVLTEAFF
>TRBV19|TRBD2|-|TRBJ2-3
TGTGCCAGTAGTACTAGCGGGAAGGCAGATACGCAGTATTTT
CASSTSGKADTQYF
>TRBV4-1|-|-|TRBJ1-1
TGCGCCAGCAGCCAGGAGGGCGGGGGGCCGATGAACACTGAAGCTTTCTTT
CASSQEGGGPMNTEAFF